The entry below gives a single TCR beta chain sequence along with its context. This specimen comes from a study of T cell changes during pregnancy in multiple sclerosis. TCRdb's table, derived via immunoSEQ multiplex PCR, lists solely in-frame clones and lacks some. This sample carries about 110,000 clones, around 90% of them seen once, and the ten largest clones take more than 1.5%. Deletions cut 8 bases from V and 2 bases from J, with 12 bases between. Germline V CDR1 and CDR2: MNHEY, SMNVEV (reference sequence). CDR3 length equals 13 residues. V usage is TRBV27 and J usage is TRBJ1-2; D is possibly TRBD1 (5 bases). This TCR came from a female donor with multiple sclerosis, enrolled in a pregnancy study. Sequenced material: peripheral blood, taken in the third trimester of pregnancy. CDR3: CASRMTANYGYTF. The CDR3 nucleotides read TGTGCCAGCCGGATGACAGCCAACTATGGCTACACCTTC.